The clone carrying this T cell receptor beta chain was counted a single time. As originally analysed: It was from reference gene primer amplification that nucleated cell counts were estimated. The data were produced by immunoSEQ multiplex PCR, yet TCRdb's version contains in-frame clones alone and is incomplete. The D gene and trimming were derived from the DNA, and the V and J assignments and clone size from that table. The profile covers around 280,000 clones, with about 85% appearing a single time and 2.2% taken by the ten largest. Looked up from germline, CDR1 is SGDLS and CDR2 is YYNGEE. V gave up 4 bases and J gave up 8 bases; unmatched junction bases: 9. The CDR3 has 15 amino acids. These data come from a study of blood T cell repertoires in COVID-19.

Material: peripheral blood. V usage is TRBV9 and J usage is TRBJ2-3, with TRBD2 matching over 11 bases. This receptor was identified in a woman between 50 and 59 years old who had recovered from COVID-19. CDR3 DNA: TGTGCCAGCAGCCCGGGACTAGCGGTGGAGGGTACGCAGTATTTT. As protein: CASSPGLAVEGTQYF.